This T cell receptor (beta chain) appears in the sequencing data of a study of control samples from healthy donors and cancer patients. CDR1 and CDR2 from the germline V gene are SEHNR and FQNEAQ (reference sequence). CDR3 size: 16 residues. Trimming took 5 bases from V and 0 from J; bases not matched to a gene: 10. The repertoire was sequenced with immunoSEQ multiplex PCR; TCRdb's copy has only in-frame clones and lacks some. The repertoire holds more than 100,000 clones, 85% to 95% seen once, with around 8.1% in the top ten. The sequenced sample was blood. The sequence derives from a man between 18 and 29 years old in good health. The chain couples TRBV7-9 to TRBJ2-7; 7 nucleotides agree with TRBD2. CDR3 residues: CASSPAGRFASYEQYF. The CDR3 region has the DNA TGTGCCAGCAGCCCAGCGGGGCGGTTCGCCTCCTACGAGCAGTACTTC.